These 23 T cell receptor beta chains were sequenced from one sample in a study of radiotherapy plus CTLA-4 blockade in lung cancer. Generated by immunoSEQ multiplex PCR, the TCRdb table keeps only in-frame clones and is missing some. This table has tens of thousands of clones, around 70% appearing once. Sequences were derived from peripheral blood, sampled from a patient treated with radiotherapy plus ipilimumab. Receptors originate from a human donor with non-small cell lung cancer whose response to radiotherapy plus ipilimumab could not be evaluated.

The CDR3 bases are TGCGCCAGCAGCCAAGGGCGGAGGTCGTCTGGAAACACCATATATTTT. Translating it yields CASSQGRRSSGNTIYF. This chain uses TRBV4-3 with TRBJ1-3; D gene ambiguous. V lost 1 base to trimming and J lost 1 base, with 11 bases between them. In germline, CDR1 is LGHNA, CDR2 YSLEER. This CDR3 comprises 16 residues.

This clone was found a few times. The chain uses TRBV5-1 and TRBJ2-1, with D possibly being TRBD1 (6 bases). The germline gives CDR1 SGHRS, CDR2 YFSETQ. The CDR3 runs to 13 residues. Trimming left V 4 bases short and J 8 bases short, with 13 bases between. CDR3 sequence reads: CASSTLQGDEQFF. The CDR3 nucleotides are TGCGCCAGCAGCACCCTACAGGGCGATGAGCAGTTCTTC.

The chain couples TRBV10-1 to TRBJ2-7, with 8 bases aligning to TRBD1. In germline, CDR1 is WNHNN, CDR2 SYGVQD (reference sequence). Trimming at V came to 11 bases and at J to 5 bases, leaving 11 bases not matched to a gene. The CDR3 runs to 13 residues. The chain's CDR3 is CAPCPTGVNEQYF. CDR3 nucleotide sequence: TGCGCCCCCTGCCCGACAGGGGTTAACGAGCAGTACTTC.

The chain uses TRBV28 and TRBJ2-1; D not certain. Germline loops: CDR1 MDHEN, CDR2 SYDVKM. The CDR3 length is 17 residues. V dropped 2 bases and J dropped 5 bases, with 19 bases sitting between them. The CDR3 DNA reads TGTGCCAGCAGTTTAGGGTCAGCGCCAAGTGGAAACAATGAGCAGTTCTTC. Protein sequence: CASSLGSAPSGNNEQFF.

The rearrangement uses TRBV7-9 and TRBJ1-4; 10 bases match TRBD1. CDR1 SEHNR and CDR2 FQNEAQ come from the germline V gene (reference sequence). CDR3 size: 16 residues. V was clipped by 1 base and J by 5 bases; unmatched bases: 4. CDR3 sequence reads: CASSLGTGGLNEKLFF. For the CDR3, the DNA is TGTGCCAGCAGCTTAGGGACAGGGGGTTTGAATGAAAAACTGTTTTTT.

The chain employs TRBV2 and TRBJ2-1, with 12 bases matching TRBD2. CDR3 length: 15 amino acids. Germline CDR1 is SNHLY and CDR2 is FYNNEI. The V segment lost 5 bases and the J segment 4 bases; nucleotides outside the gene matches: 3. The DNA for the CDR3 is TGTGCCAGCAGTCTCCTAGCGGGAGGGTACAATGAGCAGTTCTTC. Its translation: CASSLLAGGYNEQFF.

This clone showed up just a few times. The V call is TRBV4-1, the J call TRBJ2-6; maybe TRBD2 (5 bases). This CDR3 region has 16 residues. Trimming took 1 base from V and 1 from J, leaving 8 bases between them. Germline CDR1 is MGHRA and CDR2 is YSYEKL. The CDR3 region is CASSQGEGSGANVLTF. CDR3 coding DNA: TGCGCCAGCAGCCAAGGTGAGGGTTCTGGGGCCAACGTCCTGACTTTC.

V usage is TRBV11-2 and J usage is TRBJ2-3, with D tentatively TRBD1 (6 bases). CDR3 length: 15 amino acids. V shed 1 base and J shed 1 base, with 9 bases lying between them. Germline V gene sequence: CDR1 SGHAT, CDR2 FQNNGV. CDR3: CASSLGGLGTDTQYF. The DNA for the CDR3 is TGTGCCAGCAGCTTAGGGGGGCTCGGCACAGATACGCAGTATTTT. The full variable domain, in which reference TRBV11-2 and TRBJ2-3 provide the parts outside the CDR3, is EAGVAQSPRYKIIEKRQSVAFWCNPISGHATLYWYQQILGQGPKLLIQFQNNGVVDDSQLPKDRFSAERLKGVDSTLKIQPAKLEDSAVYLCASSLGGLGTDTQYFGPGTRLTVL.

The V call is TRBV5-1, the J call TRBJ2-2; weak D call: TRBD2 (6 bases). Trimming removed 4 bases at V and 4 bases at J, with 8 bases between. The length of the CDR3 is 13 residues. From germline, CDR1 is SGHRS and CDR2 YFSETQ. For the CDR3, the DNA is TGCGCCAGCAGCGGTAGCGGCACCGGGGAGCTGTTTTTT. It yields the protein CASSGSGTGELFF.

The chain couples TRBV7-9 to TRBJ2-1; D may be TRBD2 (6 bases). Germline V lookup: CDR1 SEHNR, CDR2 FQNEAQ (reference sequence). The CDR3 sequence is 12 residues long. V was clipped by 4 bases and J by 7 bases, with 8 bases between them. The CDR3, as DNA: TGTGCCAGCAGCTGGGACTGGAATGAGCAGTTCTTC. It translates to CASSWDWNEQFF.

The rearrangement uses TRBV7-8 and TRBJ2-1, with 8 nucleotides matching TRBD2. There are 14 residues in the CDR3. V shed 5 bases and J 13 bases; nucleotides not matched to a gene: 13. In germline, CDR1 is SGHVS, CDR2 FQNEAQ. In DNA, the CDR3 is TGTGCCAGCAGCGCAACGGGAGGGCGCTGGTCCCAGTTCTTC. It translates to CASSATGGRWSQFF.

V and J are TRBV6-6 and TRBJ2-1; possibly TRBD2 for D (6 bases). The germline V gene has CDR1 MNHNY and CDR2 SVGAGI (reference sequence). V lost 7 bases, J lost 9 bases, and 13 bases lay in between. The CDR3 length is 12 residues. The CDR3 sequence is CASTPGVGEQFF. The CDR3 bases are TGTGCCAGCACCCCGGGGGTTGGTGAGCAGTTCTTC.

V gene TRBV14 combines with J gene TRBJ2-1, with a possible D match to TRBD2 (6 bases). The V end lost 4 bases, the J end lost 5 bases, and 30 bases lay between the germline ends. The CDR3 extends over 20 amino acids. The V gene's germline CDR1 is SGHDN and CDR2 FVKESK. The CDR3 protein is CASSRRLTSPGRLTNNEQFF. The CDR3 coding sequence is TGTGCCAGCAGCCGACGACTGACTAGTCCGGGACGACTTACAAACAATGAGCAGTTCTTC.

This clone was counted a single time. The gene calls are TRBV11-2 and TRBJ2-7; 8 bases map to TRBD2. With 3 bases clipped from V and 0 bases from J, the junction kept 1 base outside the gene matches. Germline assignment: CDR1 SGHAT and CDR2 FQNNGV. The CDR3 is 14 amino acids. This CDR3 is CASSLTSVSYEQYF. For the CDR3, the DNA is TGTGCCAGCAGCTTGACTAGCGTCTCCTACGAGCAGTACTTC.

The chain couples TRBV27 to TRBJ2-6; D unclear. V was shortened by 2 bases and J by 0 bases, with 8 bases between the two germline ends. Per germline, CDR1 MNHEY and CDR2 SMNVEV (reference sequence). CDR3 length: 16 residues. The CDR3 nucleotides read TGTGCCAGCAGTTTAGCGTACCGCTCTGGGGCCAACGTCCTGACTTTC. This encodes CASSLAYRSGANVLTF.

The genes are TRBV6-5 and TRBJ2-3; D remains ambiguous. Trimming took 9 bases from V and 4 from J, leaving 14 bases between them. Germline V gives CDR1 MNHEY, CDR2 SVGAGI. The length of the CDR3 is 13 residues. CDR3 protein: CASEESPPDTQYF. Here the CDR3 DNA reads TGTGCCAGTGAGGAGAGCCCCCCAGATACGCAGTATTTT.

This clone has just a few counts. The CDR3 reads CASSPQGAATNEKLFF. In DNA form, the CDR3 reads TGTGCCAGCTCACCACAGGGGGCCGCAACTAATGAAAAACTGTTTTTT. The chain couples TRBV18 to TRBJ1-4, with TRBD1 identical over 7 bases. The CDR3 has 16 amino acids. Germline V gene lookup returns CDR1 KGHSH and CDR2 LQKENI. The ends lost 1 base at V and 0 bases at J; junction bases unmatched: 2.

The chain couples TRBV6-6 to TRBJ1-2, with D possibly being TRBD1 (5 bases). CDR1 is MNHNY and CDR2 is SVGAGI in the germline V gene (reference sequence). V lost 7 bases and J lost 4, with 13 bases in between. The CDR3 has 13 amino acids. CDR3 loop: CASTGGVGYGYTF. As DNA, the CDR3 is TGTGCCAGCACGGGGGGGGTCGGCTATGGCTACACCTTC.

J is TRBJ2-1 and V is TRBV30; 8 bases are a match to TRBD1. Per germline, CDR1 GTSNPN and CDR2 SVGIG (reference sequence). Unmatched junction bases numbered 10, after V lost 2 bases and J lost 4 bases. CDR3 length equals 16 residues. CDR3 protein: CAWSPFGRGQYNEQFF. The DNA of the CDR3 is TGTGCCTGGAGTCCTTTCGGCAGGGGGCAATACAATGAGCAGTTCTTC.

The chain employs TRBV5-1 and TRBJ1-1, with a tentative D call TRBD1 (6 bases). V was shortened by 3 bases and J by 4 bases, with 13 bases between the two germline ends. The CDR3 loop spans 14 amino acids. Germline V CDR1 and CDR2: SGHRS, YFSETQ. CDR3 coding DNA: TGCGCCAGCAGCTGGACCCCAGGGGTCACTGAAGCTTTCTTT. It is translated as CASSWTPGVTEAFF. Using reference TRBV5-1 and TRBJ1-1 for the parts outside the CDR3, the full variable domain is KAGVTQTPRYLIKTRGQQVTLSCSPISGHRSVSWYQQTPGQGLQFLFEYFSETQRNKGNFPGRFSGRQFSNSRSEMNVSTLELGDSALYLCASSWTPGVTEAFFGQGTRLTVV.

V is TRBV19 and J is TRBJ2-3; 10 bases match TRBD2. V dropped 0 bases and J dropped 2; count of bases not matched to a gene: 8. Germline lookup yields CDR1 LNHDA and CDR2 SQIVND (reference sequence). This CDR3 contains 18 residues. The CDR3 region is CASSIDHPGLAFTDTQYF. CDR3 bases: TGTGCCAGTAGTATAGATCACCCGGGACTAGCGTTCACAGATACGCAGTATTTT.

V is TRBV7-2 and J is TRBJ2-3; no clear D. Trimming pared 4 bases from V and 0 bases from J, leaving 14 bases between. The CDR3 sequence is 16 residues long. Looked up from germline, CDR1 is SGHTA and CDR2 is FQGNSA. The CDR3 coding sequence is TGTGCCAGCAGCTCGCGGCGCGGTGGTAGCACAGATACGCAGTATTTT. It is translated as CASSSRRGGSTDTQYF.

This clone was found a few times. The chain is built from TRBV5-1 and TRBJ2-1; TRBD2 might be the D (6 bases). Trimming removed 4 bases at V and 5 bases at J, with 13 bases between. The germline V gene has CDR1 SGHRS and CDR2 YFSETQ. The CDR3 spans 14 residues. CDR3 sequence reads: CASSLLGLNNEQFF. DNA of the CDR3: TGCGCCAGCAGCCTCCTGGGACTTAACAATGAGCAGTTCTTC. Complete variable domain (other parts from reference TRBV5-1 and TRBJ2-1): KAGVTQTPRYLIKTRGQQVTLSCSPISGHRSVSWYQQTPGQGLQFLFEYFSETQRNKGNFPGRFSGRQFSNSRSEMNVSTLELGDSALYLCASSLLGLNNEQFFGPGTRLTVL.